These 8 T cell receptor beta chains came from one sample sequenced in a study of Graves' ophthalmopathy and Graves' hyperthyroidism. Amplified TCR beta CDR3 regions were obtained using RNA transcripts as template. HTBI-primed first-round RT-PCR preceded second-round multiplex PCR. TCRdb re-analysed the multiplex PCR reads in MiXCR, keeping a single row per CDR3 protein. The repertoire consists of 350,000 or so distinct CDR3 sequences, with roughly 16% occurring once and the leading ten covering 10% to 15%. The sequenced sample consisted of peripheral blood. These receptors all come from an adult man with Graves' ophthalmopathy.

V usage is TRBV15 and J usage is TRBJ2-7; unclear D gene. V was trimmed by 1 base and J by 5 bases, leaving 12 bases between them. Germline CDR1 LNHNV, CDR2 YYDKDF (reference sequence). This CDR3 contains 14 residues. This chain's CDR3 is CATSRGDWANEQYF. The CDR3 DNA follows: TGTGCCACCAGCAGAGGAGATTGGGCGAACGAGCAGTACTTC. The full variable domain, completed using reference TRBV15 and TRBJ2-7, is DAMVIQNPRYQVTQFGKPVTLSCSQTLNHNVMYWYQQKSSQAPKLLFHYYDKDFNNEADTPDNFQSRRPNTSFCFLDIRSPGLGDTAMYLCATSRGDWANEQYFGPGTRLTVT.

The table lists this clonotype with many counts. The V call is TRBV20-1, the J call TRBJ1-6; weak D call: TRBD1 (6 bases). Trimming cost V 4 bases and J 6 bases, with 13 bases left between them. The CDR3 is 14 amino acids. Germline V gives CDR1 DFQATT, CDR2 SNEGSKA (reference sequence). CDR3 region: CSATMDSTNSPLHF. CDR3 DNA sequence: TGCAGTGCTACGATGGACAGTACTAATTCACCCCTCCACTTT.

This clonotype was detected ten times or more. The rearrangement uses TRBV7-9 and TRBJ1-1; D might be TRBD1 (6 bases). The CDR3 runs 17 residues. V was clipped by 6 bases and J by 0 bases, with 20 bases between them. Germline CDR1 is SEHNR and CDR2 is FQNEAQ (reference sequence). CDR3: CASRPPTYRDLNTEAFF. Here the CDR3 DNA reads TGTGCCAGCAGGCCTCCCACGTACAGGGATTTGAACACTGAAGCTTTCTTT. Using reference TRBV7-9 and TRBJ1-1 for the parts outside the CDR3, the full variable domain is DTGVSQNPRHKITKRGQNVTFRCDPISEHNRLYWYRQTLGQGPEFLTYFQNEAQLEKSRLLSDRFSAERPKGSFSTLEIQRTEQGDSAMYLCASRPPTYRDLNTEAFFGQGTRLTVV.

This clonotype showed up just once. The V call is TRBV6-5, the J call TRBJ2-7, with 7 bases matching TRBD2. Germline V gene sequence: CDR1 MNHEY, CDR2 SVGAGI. There are 13 residues in the CDR3. V lost 4 bases and J lost 3; bases outside the gene matches: 3. Written as DNA, the CDR3 is TGTGCCAGCAGTTTTGGGGAGGGCTACGAGCAGTACTTC. Protein product: CASSFGEGYEQYF.

This clonotype was seen many times. The J gene is TRBJ1-1, the V gene TRBV20-1, with D maybe TRBD1 (6 bases). This CDR3 has 14 amino acids. Looked up from germline, CDR1 is DFQATT and CDR2 is SNEGSKA (reference sequence). V was cut by 0 bases and J by 2 bases, with 10 bases left in between. The CDR3 sequence is CSARDRGRNTEAFF. As DNA, the CDR3 is TGCAGTGCTAGAGACAGGGGCCGTAACACTGAAGCTTTCTTT.

This clonotype has at least ten counts. The chain is built from TRBV28 and TRBJ1-2; D not resolved. The CDR3 runs to 14 residues. V was cut by 6 bases and J by 4 bases, with 15 bases left in between. Looked up from germline, CDR1 is MDHEN and CDR2 is SYDVKM. Here the CDR3 DNA reads TGTGCCAGCAGCCAAGGCAGATCCTCCTATGGCTACACCTTC. Amino acid sequence: CASSQGRSSYGYTF.

The table lists this clonotype with many counts. V usage is TRBV7-2 and J usage is TRBJ2-2, with D unclear. CDR1 and CDR2 from the germline V gene are SGHTA and FQGNSA. This CDR3 has 14 amino acids. The V end was cut by 2 bases, the J end by 2 bases, with 6 bases between. The CDR3 region has the DNA TGTGCCAGCAGCTTATTCAGCAACACCGGGGAGCTGTTTTTT. Translation: CASSLFSNTGELFF.

This clonotype was counted ten times or more. The V and J genes are TRBV20-1 and TRBJ1-5; no definite D call. Germline V gene lookup returns CDR1 DFQATT and CDR2 SNEGSKA (reference sequence). The CDR3 is 13 amino acids. The V end lost 5 bases, the J end lost 0 bases, and 8 bases lay between the germline ends. The CDR3: CSARQYSNQPQHF. For the CDR3, the DNA is TGCAGTGCTCGTCAGTATAGCAATCAGCCCCAGCATTTT.